This T cell receptor beta chain was sequenced for a study of patients and donors after allogeneic stem cell transplantation. This CDR3 is built from 15 residues. After removal of 5 bases from V and 7 bases from J, the junction contained 9 bases not matched to a gene. The germline V gene encodes CDR1 SGHTA and CDR2 FQGNSA. TCRdb independently ran MiXCR on the RT-PCR reads; one entry per CDR3 protein. This table holds under 35,000 distinct CDR3 sequences, around 35% found once. Sequencing was carried out using blood, either unsorted or a sorted T cell fraction (not recorded which). The TCR sequence derives from a human donor who was either an allogeneic HSCT recipient or a stem cell or donor lymphocyte infusion donor (not recorded which). It is not recorded whose cells these are; they may come from a transplant donor. J is TRBJ2-2 and V is TRBV7-2, with 8 positions matching TRBD1. Written as DNA, the CDR3 is TGTGCCAGCAGCCGCCGTGGGACAGGTCTCGGGGAGCTGTTTTTT. Protein: CASSRRGTGLGELFF.